The next 6 T cell receptor beta chains were all read from a single sample in a study of T cell changes during pregnancy in multiple sclerosis. The data were produced by immunoSEQ multiplex PCR, yet TCRdb's version contains in-frame clones alone and is incomplete. Among around 30,000 clones, roughly 89% were seen once, and the ten largest hold 3.5%. The sample here was CD8+ T cells from peripheral blood mononuclear cells, taken in the third trimester of pregnancy. The receptor set was obtained from a female donor with multiple sclerosis, enrolled in a pregnancy study.

This rearrangement joins TRBV9 to TRBJ2-6, with 8 bases fitting TRBD1. CDR1 is SGDLS, CDR2 YYNGEE, per germline. CDR3 size: 19 residues. V lost 4 bases to trimming and J lost 0 bases; unmatched junction nucleotides: 12. This CDR3 is CASSYYSGGRSSGANVLTF. The CDR3 DNA follows: TGTGCCAGCAGCTACTATTCAGGGGGCCGTAGCTCTGGGGCCAACGTCCTGACTTTC. Complete variable domain (other parts from reference TRBV9 and TRBJ2-6): DSGVTQTPKHLITATGQRVTLRCSPRSGDLSVYWYQQSLDQGLQFLIQYYNGEERAKGNILERFSAQQFPDLHSELNLSSLELGDSALYFCASSYYSGGRSSGANVLTFGAGSRLTVL.

V and J are TRBV7-2 and TRBJ1-1; D gene uncertain. Germline-derived CDR1 and CDR2 are SGHTA and FQGNSA. The germline V and J ends were trimmed by 5 bases and 4 bases, with 14 bases remaining between them. CDR3 length: 14 residues. The CDR3 nucleotides are TGTGCCAGCAGCCCGCACAGTTATGGCACTGAAGCTTTCTTT. Protein: CASSPHSYGTEAFF.

The chain uses TRBV7-2 and TRBJ1-5; tentatively, D is TRBD1 (6 bases). The CDR3 is made up of 16 amino acids. CDR1 is SGHTA and CDR2 is FQGNSA in the germline V gene. Trimming took off 2 bases at V and 5 bases at J, with 16 bases between the two ends. Here the CDR3 reads CASSLHALRTDQPQHF. In DNA form, the CDR3 reads TGTGCCAGCAGCTTACATGCGTTACGGACAGATCAGCCCCAGCATTTT.

This clone was found once. The chain joins TRBV19 to TRBJ2-7; 9 positions agree with TRBD1. Germline lookup yields CDR1 LNHDA and CDR2 SQIVND (reference sequence). V dropped 5 bases and J dropped 1; count of bases not matched to a gene: 9. This CDR3 contains 16 residues. CDR3 coding DNA: TGTGCCAGTAGTGCAGGGCCGGGACAGGGTTCCTACGAGCAGTACTTC. Amino acids: CASSAGPGQGSYEQYF.

The chain employs TRBV4-3 and TRBJ2-7; 8 nucleotides match TRBD1. CDR3 size: 15 residues. Germline loops: CDR1 LGHNA, CDR2 YSLEER. V lost 0 bases to trimming and J lost 2 bases; unmatched junction nucleotides: 3. The CDR3 reads CASSQDQGAPYEQYF. In DNA form, the CDR3 reads TGCGCCAGCAGCCAAGATCAGGGGGCCCCCTACGAGCAGTACTTC.

This rearrangement joins TRBV29-1 to TRBJ1-2, with TRBD1 matching 8 bases. Unmatched junction bases numbered 21, after V lost 5 bases and J lost 7 bases. Germline lookup yields CDR1 SQVTM and CDR2 ANQGSEA. CDR3 length: 17 residues. CDR3 amino acids: CSVLPAQGQGGVGGYTF. The CDR3 nucleotides are TGCAGCGTTTTACCCGCCCAAGGACAGGGTGGCGTCGGTGGCTACACCTTC.